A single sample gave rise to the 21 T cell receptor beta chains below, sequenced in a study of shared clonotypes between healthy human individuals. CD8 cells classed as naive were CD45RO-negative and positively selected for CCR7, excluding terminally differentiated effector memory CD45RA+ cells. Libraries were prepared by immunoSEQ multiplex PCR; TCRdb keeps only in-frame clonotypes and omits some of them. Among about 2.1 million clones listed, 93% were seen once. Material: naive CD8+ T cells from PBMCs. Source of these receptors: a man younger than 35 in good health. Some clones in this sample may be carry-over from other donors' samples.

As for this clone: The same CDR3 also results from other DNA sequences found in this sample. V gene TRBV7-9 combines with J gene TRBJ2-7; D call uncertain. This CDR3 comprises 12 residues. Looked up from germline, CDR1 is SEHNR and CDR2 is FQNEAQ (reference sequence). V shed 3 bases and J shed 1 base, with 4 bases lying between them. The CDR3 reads CASSFPSYEQYF. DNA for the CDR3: TGTGCCAGCAGCTTTCCATCCTACGAGCAGTACTTC.

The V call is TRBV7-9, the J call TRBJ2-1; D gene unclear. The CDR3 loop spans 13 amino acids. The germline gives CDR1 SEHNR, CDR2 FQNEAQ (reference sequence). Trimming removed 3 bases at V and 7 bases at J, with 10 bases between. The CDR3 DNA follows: TGTGCCAGCAGCTTGCCCGGTGAGAATGAGCAGTTCTTC. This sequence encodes CASSLPGENEQFF.

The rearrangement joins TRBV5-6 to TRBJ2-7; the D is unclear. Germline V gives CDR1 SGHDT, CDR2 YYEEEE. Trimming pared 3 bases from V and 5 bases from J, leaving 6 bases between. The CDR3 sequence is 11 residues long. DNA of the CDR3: TGTGCCAGCAGCTCACGAGACGAGCAGTACTTC. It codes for CASSSRDEQYF.

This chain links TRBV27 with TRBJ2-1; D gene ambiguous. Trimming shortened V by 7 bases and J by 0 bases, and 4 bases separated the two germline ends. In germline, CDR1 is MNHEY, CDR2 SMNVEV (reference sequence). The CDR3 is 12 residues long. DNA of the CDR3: TGTGCCAGCACTACCTCCTACAATGAGCAGTTCTTC. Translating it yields CASTTSYNEQFF.

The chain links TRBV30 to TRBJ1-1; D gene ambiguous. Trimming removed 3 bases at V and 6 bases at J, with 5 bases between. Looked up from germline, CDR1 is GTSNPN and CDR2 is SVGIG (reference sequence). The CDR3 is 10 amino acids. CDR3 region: CAWRTPEAFF. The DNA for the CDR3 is TGTGCCTGGAGGACCCCTGAAGCTTTCTTT.

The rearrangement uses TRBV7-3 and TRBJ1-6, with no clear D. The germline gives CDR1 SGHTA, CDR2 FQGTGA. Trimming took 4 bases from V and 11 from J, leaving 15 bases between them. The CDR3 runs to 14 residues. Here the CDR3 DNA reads TGTGCCAGCAGCTCGTCGGGCAGCCTCACACCCCTCCACTTT. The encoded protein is CASSSSGSLTPLHF.

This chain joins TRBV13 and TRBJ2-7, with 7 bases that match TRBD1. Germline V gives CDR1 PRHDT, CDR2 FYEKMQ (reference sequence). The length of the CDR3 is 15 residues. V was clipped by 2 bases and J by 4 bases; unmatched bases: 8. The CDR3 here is CASSLNLQDRYEQYF. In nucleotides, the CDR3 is TGTGCCAGCAGCTTAAACCTCCAGGACAGGTACGAGCAGTACTTC.

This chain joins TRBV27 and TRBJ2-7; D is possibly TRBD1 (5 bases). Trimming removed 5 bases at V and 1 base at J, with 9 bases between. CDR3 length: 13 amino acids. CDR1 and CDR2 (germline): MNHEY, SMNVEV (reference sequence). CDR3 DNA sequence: TGTGCCAGCAGTGTACGGACATCCTACGAGCAGTACTTC. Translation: CASSVRTSYEQYF.

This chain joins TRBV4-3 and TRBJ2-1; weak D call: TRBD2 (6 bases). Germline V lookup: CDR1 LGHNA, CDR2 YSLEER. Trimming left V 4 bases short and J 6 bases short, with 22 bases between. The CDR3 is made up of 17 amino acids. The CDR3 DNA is TGCGCCAGCAGCCTTTCTCCCCGGCAGGGAGCGGGCAATGAGCAGTTCTTC. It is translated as CASSLSPRQGAGNEQFF.

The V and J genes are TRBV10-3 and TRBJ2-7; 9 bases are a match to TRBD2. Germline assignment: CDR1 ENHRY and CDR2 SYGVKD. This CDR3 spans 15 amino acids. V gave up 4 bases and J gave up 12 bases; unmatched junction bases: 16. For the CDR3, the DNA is TGTGCCATCAGTGGCGGTGCGAGCGGGAGGACCCTTTGGTACTTC. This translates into CAISGGASGRTLWYF.

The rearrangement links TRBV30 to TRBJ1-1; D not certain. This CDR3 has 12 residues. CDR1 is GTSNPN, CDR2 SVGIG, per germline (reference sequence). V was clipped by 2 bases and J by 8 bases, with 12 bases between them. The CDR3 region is CAWSPQPREAFF. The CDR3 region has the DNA TGTGCCTGGAGTCCCCAGCCACGGGAAGCTTTCTTT.

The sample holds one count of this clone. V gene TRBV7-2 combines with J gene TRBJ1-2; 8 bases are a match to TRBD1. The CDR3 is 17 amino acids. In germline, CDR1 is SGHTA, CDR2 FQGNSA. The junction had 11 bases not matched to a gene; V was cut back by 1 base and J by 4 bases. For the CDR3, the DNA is TGTGCCAGCAGCTTAGAGACCCGCCAGGGGGCGGGCTATGGCTACACCTTC. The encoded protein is CASSLETRQGAGYGYTF.

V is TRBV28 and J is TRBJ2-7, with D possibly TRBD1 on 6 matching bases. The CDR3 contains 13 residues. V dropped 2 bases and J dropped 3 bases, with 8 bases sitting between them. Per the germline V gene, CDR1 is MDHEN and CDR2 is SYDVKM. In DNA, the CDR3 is TGTGCCAGCAGTTTAGGACAGCGCTACGAGCAGTACTTC. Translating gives CASSLGQRYEQYF. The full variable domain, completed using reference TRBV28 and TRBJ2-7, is DVKVTQSSRYLVKRTGEKVFLECVQDMDHENMFWYRQDPGLGLRLIYFSYDVKMKEKGDIPEGYSVSREKKERFSLILESASTNQTSMYLCASSLGQRYEQYFGPGTRLTVT.

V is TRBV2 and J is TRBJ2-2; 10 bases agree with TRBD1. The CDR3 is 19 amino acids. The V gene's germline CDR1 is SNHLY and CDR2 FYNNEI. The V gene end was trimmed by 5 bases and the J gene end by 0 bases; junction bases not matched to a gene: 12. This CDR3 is CASSSTGTGEVANTGELFF. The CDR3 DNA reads TGTGCCAGCAGTTCAACCGGGACAGGGGAGGTGGCGAACACCGGGGAGCTGTTTTTT.

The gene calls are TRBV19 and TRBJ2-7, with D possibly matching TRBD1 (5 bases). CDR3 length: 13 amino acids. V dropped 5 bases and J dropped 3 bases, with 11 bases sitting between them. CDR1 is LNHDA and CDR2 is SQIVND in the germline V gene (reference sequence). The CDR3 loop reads CASSQFTGYEQYF. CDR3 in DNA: TGTGCCAGTAGTCAATTCACAGGCTACGAGCAGTACTTC.

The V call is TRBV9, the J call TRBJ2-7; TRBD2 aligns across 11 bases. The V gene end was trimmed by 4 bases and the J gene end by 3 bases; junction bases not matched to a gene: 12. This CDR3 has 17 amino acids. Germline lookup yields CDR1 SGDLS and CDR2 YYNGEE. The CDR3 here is CASSSGGTSGEFYEQYF. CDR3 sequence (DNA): TGTGCCAGCAGCTCCGGGGGGACTAGCGGAGAATTCTACGAGCAGTACTTC.

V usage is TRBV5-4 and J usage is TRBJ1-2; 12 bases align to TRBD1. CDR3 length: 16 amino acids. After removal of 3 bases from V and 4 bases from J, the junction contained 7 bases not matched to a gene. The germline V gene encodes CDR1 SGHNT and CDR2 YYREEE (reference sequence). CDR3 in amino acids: CASSSPGTGGAYGYTF. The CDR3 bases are TGTGCCAGCAGCTCACCCGGGACAGGGGGCGCCTATGGCTACACCTTC.

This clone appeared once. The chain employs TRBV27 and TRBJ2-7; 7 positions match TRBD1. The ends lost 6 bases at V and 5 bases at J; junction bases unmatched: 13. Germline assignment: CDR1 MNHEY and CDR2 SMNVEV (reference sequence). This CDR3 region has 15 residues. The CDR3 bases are TGTGCCAGCAGCCAAACCCCTGACAGGGTACACGAGCAGTACTTC. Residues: CASSQTPDRVHEQYF.

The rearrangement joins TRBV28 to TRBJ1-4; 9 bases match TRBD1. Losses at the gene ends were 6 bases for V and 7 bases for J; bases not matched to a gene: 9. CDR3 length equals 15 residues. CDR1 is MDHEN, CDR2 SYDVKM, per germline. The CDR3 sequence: CASRATGTGSEKLFF. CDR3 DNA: TGTGCCAGCAGGGCAACCGGGACAGGGAGTGAAAAACTGTTTTTT. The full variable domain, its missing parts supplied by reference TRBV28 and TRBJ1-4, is DVKVTQSSRYLVKRTGEKVFLECVQDMDHENMFWYRQDPGLGLRLIYFSYDVKMKEKGDIPEGYSVSREKKERFSLILESASTNQTSMYLCASRATGTGSEKLFFGSGTQLSVL.

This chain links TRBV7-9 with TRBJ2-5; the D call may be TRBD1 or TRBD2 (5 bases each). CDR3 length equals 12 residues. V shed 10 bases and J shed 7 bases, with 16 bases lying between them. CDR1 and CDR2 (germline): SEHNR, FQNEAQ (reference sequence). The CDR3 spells CAIRRSGGTQYF. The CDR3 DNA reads TGTGCCATTCGGCGCAGTGGGGGGACCCAGTACTTC.

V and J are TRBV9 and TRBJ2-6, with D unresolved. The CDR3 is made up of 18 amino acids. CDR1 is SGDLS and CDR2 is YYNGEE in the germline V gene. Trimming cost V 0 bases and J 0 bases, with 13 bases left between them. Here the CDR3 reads CASSVATKGSSGANVLTF. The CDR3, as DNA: TGTGCCAGCAGCGTAGCTACGAAGGGAAGCTCTGGGGCCAACGTCCTGACTTTC.